Given below is one T cell receptor beta chain in context. Its antigen is currently unknown. The table came from immunoSEQ multiplex PCR; TCRdb's copy has only in-frame clones and leaves some out. The sample holds some 86,000 clones, 91% seen once. This sample was taken from a study of graft-versus-host responses after intestinal transplantation. Germline CDR1 and CDR2: SQVTM and ANQGSEA. CDR3 length equals 18 residues. J lost 4 bases, V lost 6 bases, and 23 bases had no gene match. The sequencing here drew on unstimulated CD4+ T cells sorted from spleen or lymph node cells, taken before intestinal transplant. The sequence derives from a human donor who received an intestinal transplant. The chain links TRBV29-1 to TRBJ2-7; 8 nucleotides line up with TRBD1. CDR3 in DNA: TGCAGCGTACGAGCTACCCCGACTGGACAGGGAGGTATTTACGAGCAGTACTTC. Amino acid sequence: CSVRATPTGQGGIYEQYF.